Given below is one T cell receptor (beta chain) in context. The data derive from a study of blood T cells in healthy people across ages. Together with a sample-barcoded 5' primer, a J-beta primer mix was included in a second PCR lasting about 6 to 11 cycles. One entry per CDR3 protein results from TCRdb running MiXCR on the 5' RACE reads. The data hold 1.8 million or so distinct CDR3 sequences, with around 40% observed a single time. CDR3 length: 11 residues. With 6 bases removed from V and 13 bases from J, the gap between germline ends came to 16 bases. Per germline, CDR1 DFQATT and CDR2 SNEGSKA (reference sequence).

The receptor was isolated from a human donor in good health. Sample: blood. The chain uses TRBV20-1 and TRBJ2-1, with a tentative D call TRBD1 (6 bases). The CDR3 DNA is TGCAGTGCAAACAGGGAAGAGACCCAGTTCTTC. Residues: CSANREETQFF.